These 10 T cell receptor beta chains originate from one sample sequenced in a study of T-cell memory formation after mild COVID-19. Each CDR3 protein gets one entry after TCRdb re-called the 5' RACE reads with MiXCR. This repertoire shows 140,000 to 150,000 distinct CDR3 sequences, approximately 25% found once; its top ten account for roughly a quarter. Sequences were obtained from PBMCs or a T cell subset sorted from them (not recorded which). Receptors originate from an adult woman who had mild COVID-19 (a few samples of this study predate the infection). Cell type and time point are not known.

This clonotype was observed once. The V and J genes are TRBV5-1 and TRBJ1-1; D is unclear. This CDR3 region has 15 residues. Germline V gene data show CDR1 as SGHRS and CDR2 as YFSETQ. V was pared by 0 bases and J by 0 bases, with 9 bases between. The chain's CDR3 is CASSLAFYLNTEAFF. Written as DNA, the CDR3 is TGCGCCAGCAGCTTGGCTTTTTACTTGAACACTGAAGCTTTCTTT.

This clonotype was counted ten times or more. V usage is TRBV7-9 and J usage is TRBJ1-1, with D possibly being TRBD1 (5 bases). Trimming left V 4 bases short and J 11 bases short, with 17 bases between. The CDR3 is 13 amino acids. CDR1 and CDR2 from the germline V gene are SEHNR and FQNEAQ (reference sequence). The DNA of the CDR3 is TGTGCCAGCAGCTCCCCCCTCGGGACCCGGGCTTTCTTT. This translates into CASSSPLGTRAFF.

CDR3 nucleotides: TGCGCCAGCAGCTTGACTAGCGGGAGGGTCTACAATGAGCAGTTCTTC. It translates to CASSLTSGRVYNEQFF. V usage is TRBV5-1 and J usage is TRBJ2-1; 13 positions agree with TRBD2. The CDR3 covers 16 residues. V lost 1 base, J lost 3 bases, and 1 base stayed unmatched. CDR1 SGHRS and CDR2 YFSETQ come from the germline V gene.

This clonotype occurred a few times. CDR3 coding DNA: TGTGCCAGCAGCCTCGCGGGCGGGTGGGATACGCAGTATTTT. Its protein is CASSLAGGWDTQYF. The gene calls are TRBV7-6 and TRBJ2-3; tentative D call: TRBD2 (5 bases). This CDR3 has 14 residues. The V gene's germline CDR1 is SGHVS and CDR2 FNYEAQ. Trimming left V 5 bases short and J 6 bases short, with 15 bases between.

This clonotype has just a few counts. The rearrangement uses TRBV4-2 and TRBJ2-7; 9 nucleotides agree with TRBD2. The germline CDR1 and CDR2 sequences are LGHNA and YNFKEQ. The V segment lost 3 bases and the J segment 5 bases; nucleotides outside the gene matches: 5. This CDR3 contains 14 residues. The CDR3 reads CASSHGTSSNEQYF. The CDR3 DNA follows: TGTGCCAGCAGCCATGGGACTAGCTCGAACGAGCAGTACTTC.

This clonotype was seen many times. The genes are TRBV9 and TRBJ2-3; no reliable D call. Germline V CDR1 and CDR2: SGDLS, YYNGEE. V shed 0 bases and J shed 2 bases, with 7 bases lying between them. The length of the CDR3 is 14 residues. CDR3 DNA sequence: TGTGCCAGCAGCGTAGGCCAGCTCACAGATACGCAGTATTTT. Its protein is CASSVGQLTDTQYF.

The rearrangement links TRBV5-1 to TRBJ2-3, with TRBD1 matching over 8 bases. CDR1 and CDR2 from the germline V gene are SGHRS and YFSETQ. The CDR3 extends over 15 amino acids. Trimming cost V 0 bases and J 4 bases; bases outside gene matches: 4. CDR3 DNA: TGCGCCAGCAGCTTGGTGACAGGGGAGGCAGATACGCAGTATTTT. Encoded protein: CASSLVTGEADTQYF.

This clonotype came up a few times. The chain carries TRBV5-6 and TRBJ2-7; TRBD2 matches 7 bases. The CDR3 is 16 amino acids. V shed 6 bases and J 3 bases; nucleotides not matched to a gene: 15. Germline V CDR1 and CDR2: SGHDT, YYEEEE. The CDR3 nucleotides are TGTGCCAGCACTCCAGCCCTCGCTAGCGGACTCTACGAGCAGTACTTC. Residues: CASTPALASGLYEQYF.

The J gene is TRBJ2-7, the V gene TRBV19; possibly TRBD1 or TRBD2 for D (5 bases each). In germline, CDR1 is LNHDA, CDR2 SQIVND (reference sequence). This CDR3 has 13 residues. Trimming took off 3 bases at V and 4 bases at J, with 10 bases between the two ends. The CDR3 DNA reads as TGTGCCAGTAGTATCGGGGCGGGTTACGAGCAGTACTTC. Translation gives CASSIGAGYEQYF.

The chain has TRBV5-1 and TRBJ1-1, with D uncertain. The CDR3 sequence is 15 residues long. The V gene's germline CDR1 is SGHRS and CDR2 YFSETQ. Trimming left V 0 bases short and J 4 bases short, with 13 bases between. In DNA, the CDR3 is TGCGCCAGCAGCTTGGTCGGACTACCCCCCACTGAAGCTTTCTTT. Encoded protein: CASSLVGLPPTEAFF.